Given below is one TCR beta chain in context. Its specificity is not known. The data were obtained in a study of CD8+CD57+ T cells in acquired aplastic anemia. Study-level information: Sorted cells (CD4+ and CD8+) yielded DNA amounts that averaged approximately 3.1 ug.

Overall study findings and caveats: Patients and controls had CD8+ Simpson's diversity values that were not significantly distinct. Patients and controls turned out to have approximately 29 CD8+ CDR3 sequences in common.

CDR1 and CDR2 (germline): SEHNR, FQNEAQ (reference sequence). There are 13 residues in the CDR3. V lost 5 bases and J 5 bases, leaving 12 bases between the germline ends. Template material for TCR beta VDJ and CDR3 profiling consisted of genomic DNA. TCRdb fed the reads into MiXCR, producing one record per CDR3 protein. The data hold around 200,000 distinct CDR3 sequences, with just under 50% observed a single time. CD8+CD57+ cell expansion, shown by flow cytometry, had occurred in the patients selected for sequencing. The diagnosis in all patients was severe acquired aplastic anemia. The V call is TRBV7-9, the J call TRBJ2-5; a weak D match, TRBD2 (5 bases). The sample comprised sorted CD4+, CD8+, or CD8+CD57+ T cells (not recorded which) from PBMCs. The receptor comes from a human donor with aplastic anemia. The CDR3 nucleotides are TGTGCCAGCAGCCCCCTAGCTTTGGAGACCCAGTACTTC. It yields the protein CASSPLALETQYF.